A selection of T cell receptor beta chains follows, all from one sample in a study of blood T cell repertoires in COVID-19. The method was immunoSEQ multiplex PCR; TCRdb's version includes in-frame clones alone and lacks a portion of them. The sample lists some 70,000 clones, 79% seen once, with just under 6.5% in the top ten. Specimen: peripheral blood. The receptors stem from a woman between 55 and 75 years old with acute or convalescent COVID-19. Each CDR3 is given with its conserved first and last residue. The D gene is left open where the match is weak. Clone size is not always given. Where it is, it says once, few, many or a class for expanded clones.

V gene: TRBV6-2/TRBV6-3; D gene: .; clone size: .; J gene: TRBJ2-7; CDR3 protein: CASSFVGDEQYF; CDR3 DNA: TGTGCCAGCAGTTTTGTAGGAGACGAGCAGTACTTC
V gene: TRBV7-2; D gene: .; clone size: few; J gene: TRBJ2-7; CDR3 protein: CASSLSLATHEQYF; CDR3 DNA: TGTGCCAGCAGCTTAAGCCTAGCGACCCACGAGCAGTACTTC
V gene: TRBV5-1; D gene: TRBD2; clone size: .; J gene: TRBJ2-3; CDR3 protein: CASSFSGRTSTDTQYF; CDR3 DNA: TGCGCCAGCAGCTTTAGCGGGAGAACTAGCACAGATACGCAGTATTTT
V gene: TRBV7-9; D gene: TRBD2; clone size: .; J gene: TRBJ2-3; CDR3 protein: CASKLAGPANTQYF; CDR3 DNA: TGTGCCAGCAAGCTAGCGGGGCCGGCGAATACGCAGTATTTT
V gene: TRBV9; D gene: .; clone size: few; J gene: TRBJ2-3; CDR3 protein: CASSVKVQGTDTQYF; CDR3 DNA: TGTGCCAGCAGCGTGAAGGTGCAGGGCACAGATACGCAGTATTTT
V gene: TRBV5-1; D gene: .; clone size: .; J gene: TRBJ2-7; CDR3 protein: CASCPGDTHSYEQYF; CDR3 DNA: TGCGCCAGCTGTCCGGGTGATACTCATTCCTACGAGCAGTACTTC
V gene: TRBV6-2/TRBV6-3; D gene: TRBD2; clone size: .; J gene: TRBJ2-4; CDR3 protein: CASSYGTRVRDIQYF; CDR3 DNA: TGTGCCAGCAGTTACGGGACTAGAGTTAGGGACATTCAGTACTTC
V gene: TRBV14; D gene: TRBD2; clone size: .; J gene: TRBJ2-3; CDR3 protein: CASSPWTRASTDTQYF; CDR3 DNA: TGTGCCAGCAGCCCATGGACTAGAGCTAGCACAGATACGCAGTATTTT
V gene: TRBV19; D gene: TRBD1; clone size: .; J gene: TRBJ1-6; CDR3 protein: CASSMGQVTNSPLHF; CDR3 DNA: TGTGCCAGTAGTATGGGACAGGTGACTAATTCACCCCTCCACTTT
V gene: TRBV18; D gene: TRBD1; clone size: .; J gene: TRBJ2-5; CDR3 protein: CASSPGFTGGWETQYF; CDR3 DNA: TGTGCCAGCTCACCCGGCTTTACAGGGGGCTGGGAGACCCAGTACTTC
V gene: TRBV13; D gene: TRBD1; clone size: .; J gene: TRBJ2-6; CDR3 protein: CASRRERQGAGANVLTF; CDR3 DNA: TGTGCCAGCAGGAGAGAGAGACAGGGGGCTGGGGCCAACGTCCTGACTTTC
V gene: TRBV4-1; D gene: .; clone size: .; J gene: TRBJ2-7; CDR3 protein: CASSSSRQTYEQYF; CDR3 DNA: TGCGCCAGCAGCTCCAGTAGACAGACCTACGAGCAGTACTTC
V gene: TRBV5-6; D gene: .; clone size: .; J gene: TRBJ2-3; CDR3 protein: CASGLRDKTDTQYF; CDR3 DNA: TGTGCCAGCGGGCTCCGGGACAAAACAGATACGCAGTATTTT